The clone carrying this T cell receptor beta chain was detected only a few times. Antigen: not known. The authors ran a second PCR of 7 to 11 cycles using a sample-barcoded 5' primer and a J-beta primer mix. Each cDNA molecule received a tag from a template-switch adaptor that had 12 random nucleotides. Researchers report that each sample yielded at least 3 million CDR3-containing paired-end reads. TCRdb independently ran MiXCR on the 5' RACE reads; one entry per CDR3 protein. The table has about 830,000 distinct CDR3 sequences, about 59% seen once. V was pared by 4 bases and J by 0 bases, with 13 bases between. Germline assignment: CDR1 ENHRY and CDR2 SYGVKD. The CDR3 is 17 amino acids. These data belong to a study of blood T cells in healthy people across ages. Overall study findings and caveats: Per-million-T-cell TCR beta diversity fell roughly linearly with age.

Sequences were obtained from blood. The chain recombines TRBV10-3 with TRBJ2-6, with D possibly being TRBD1 (6 bases). This receptor was taken from a man aged 25-45 years in good health. In nucleotides, the CDR3 is TGTGCCATCAGTGGTGGGACATTTAGCTCTGGGGCCAACGTCCTGACTTTC. Residues: CAISGGTFSSGANVLTF.